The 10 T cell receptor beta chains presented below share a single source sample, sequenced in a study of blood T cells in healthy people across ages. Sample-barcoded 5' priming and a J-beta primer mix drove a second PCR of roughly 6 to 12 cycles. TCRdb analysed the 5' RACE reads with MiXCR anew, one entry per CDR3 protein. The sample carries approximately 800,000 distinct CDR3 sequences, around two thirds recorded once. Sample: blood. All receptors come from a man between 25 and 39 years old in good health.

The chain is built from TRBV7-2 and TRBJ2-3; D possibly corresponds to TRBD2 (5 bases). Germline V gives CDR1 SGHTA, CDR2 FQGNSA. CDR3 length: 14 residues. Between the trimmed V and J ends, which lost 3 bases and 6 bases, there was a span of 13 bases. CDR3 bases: TGTGCCAGCAGCTTTATTTCTAGCTTGGATACGCAGTATTTT. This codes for CASSFISSLDTQYF.

The chain's CDR3 is CASSLGEQGREFF. CDR3 DNA sequence: TGTGCCAGCAGCTTAGGGGAACAGGGTAGGGAGTTCTTC. The chain carries TRBV7-9 and TRBJ2-1, with D perhaps matching TRBD1 (6 bases). Trimming removed 1 base from V and 14 bases from J, with 15 bases in between. This CDR3 has 13 residues. Per germline, CDR1 SEHNR and CDR2 FQNEAQ (reference sequence).

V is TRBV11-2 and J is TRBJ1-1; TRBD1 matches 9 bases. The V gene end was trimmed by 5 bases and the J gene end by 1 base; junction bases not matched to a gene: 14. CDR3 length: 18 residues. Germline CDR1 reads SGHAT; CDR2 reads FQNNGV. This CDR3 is CASSPIIPGQGKNTEAFF. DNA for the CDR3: TGTGCCAGCAGCCCAATTATCCCGGGACAGGGAAAGAACACTGAAGCTTTCTTT. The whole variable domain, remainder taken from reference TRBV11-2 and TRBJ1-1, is EAGVAQSPRYKIIEKRQSVAFWCNPISGHATLYWYQQILGQGPKLLIQFQNNGVVDDSQLPKDRFSAERLKGVDSTLKIQPAKLEDSAVYLCASSPIIPGQGKNTEAFFGQGTRLTVV.

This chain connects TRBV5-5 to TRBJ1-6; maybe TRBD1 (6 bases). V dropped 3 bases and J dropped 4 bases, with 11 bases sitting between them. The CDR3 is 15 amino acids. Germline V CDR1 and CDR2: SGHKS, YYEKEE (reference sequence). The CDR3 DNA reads TGTGCCAGCAGCTCCGGACAGATTTATAATTCACCCCTCCACTTT. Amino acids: CASSSGQIYNSPLHF.

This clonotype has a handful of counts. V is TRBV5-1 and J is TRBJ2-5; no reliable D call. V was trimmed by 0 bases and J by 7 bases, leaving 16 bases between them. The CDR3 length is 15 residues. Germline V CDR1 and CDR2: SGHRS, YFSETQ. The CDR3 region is CASSLGGDPGGTQYF. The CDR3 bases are TGCGCCAGCAGCTTGGGAGGAGACCCTGGCGGGACCCAGTACTTC.

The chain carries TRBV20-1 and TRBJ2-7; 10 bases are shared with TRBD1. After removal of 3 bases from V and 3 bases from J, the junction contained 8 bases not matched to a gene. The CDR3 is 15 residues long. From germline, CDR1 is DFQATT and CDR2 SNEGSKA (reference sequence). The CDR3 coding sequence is TGCAGTGCTAGTTTTCCGGACAGGGGGGACTACGAGCAGTACTTC. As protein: CSASFPDRGDYEQYF.

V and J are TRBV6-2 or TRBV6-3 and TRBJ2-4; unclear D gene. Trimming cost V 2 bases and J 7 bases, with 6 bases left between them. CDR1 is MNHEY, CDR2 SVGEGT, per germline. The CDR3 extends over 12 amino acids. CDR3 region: CASSYVGNIQYF. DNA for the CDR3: TGTGCCAGCAGTTACGTCGGGAACATTCAGTACTTC.

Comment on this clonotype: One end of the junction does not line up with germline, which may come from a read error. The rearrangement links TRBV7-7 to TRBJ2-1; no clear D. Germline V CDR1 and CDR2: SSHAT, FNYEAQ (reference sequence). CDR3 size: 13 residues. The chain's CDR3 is CASSLSIGNEQFF. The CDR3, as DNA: TGTGCTAGCAGCCTTTCGATCGGCAATGAGCAGTTCTTC.

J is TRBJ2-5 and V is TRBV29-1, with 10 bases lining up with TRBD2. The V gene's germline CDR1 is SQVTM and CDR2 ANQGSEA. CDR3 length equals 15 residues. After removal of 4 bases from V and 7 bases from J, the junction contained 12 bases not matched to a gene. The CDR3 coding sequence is TGCAGCGTTGTTTCTAGCGGGGGTAACTCGGGGACCCAGTACTTC. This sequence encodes CSVVSSGGNSGTQYF.

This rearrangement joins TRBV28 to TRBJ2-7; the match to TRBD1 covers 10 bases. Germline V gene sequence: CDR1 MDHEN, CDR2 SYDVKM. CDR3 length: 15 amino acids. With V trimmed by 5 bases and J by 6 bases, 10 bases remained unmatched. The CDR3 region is CASSTPGQGKSEQYF. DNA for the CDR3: TGTGCCAGCAGTACCCCGGGACAGGGGAAAAGCGAGCAGTACTTC.